The 22 T cell receptor beta chains reported below all come from one sample, sequenced in a study of somatic mutations in cytotoxic T cells in rheumatoid arthritis. Produced via immunoSEQ multiplex PCR; TCRdb's table is partial and in-frame only. The data contain roughly 20,000 clones, about 85% of them singletons. The sample comprised CD8+ T cells sorted from blood. The source is an adult with rheumatoid arthritis.

The V and J genes are TRBV2 and TRBJ2-2; D could derive from TRBD1 or TRBD2 (5 bases each). The germline V and J ends were trimmed by 6 bases and 2 bases, with 13 bases remaining between them. Looked up from germline, CDR1 is SNHLY and CDR2 is FYNNEI. This CDR3 is 15 amino acids long. CDR3 amino acids: CASRRRGVNTGELFF. In nucleotides, the CDR3 is TGTGCCAGCAGGAGAAGAGGGGTAAACACCGGGGAGCTGTTTTTT.

The chain carries TRBV27 and TRBJ2-7, with a weak D call TRBD1 (7 bases). The CDR3 is made up of 13 amino acids. V lost 10 bases and J lost 7, with 20 bases in between. Germline V lookup: CDR1 MNHEY, CDR2 SMNVEV (reference sequence). In DNA form, the CDR3 reads TGTGCCACACTCGGGACAGCGGCGGGGGAGCAGTACTTC. It translates to CATLGTAAGEQYF.

The rearrangement links TRBV7-9 to TRBJ1-5; possible D gene TRBD1, 6 bases. This CDR3 spans 14 amino acids. CDR1 is SEHNR and CDR2 is FQNEAQ in the germline V gene (reference sequence). The V and J ends lost 5 bases and 0 bases respectively, with 8 bases between them. The CDR3 sequence is CASSRGLSNQPQHF. The CDR3 DNA follows: TGTGCCAGCAGCCGGGGGCTTAGCAATCAGCCCCAGCATTTT.

This chain uses TRBV25-1 with TRBJ1-2; TRBD1 agrees at 8 bases. The CDR3 is 15 amino acids. Per the germline V gene, CDR1 is MGHDK and CDR2 is SYGVNS. Trimming at V came to 4 bases and at J to 6 bases, leaving 10 bases not matched to a gene. CDR3 DNA sequence: TGTGCCAGCAGTGTGGGATCCAGGGGGCGGGATGGCTACACCTTC. Its protein is CASSVGSRGRDGYTF.

This chain links TRBV9 with TRBJ2-3, with D unclear. There are 13 residues in the CDR3. CDR1 and CDR2 (germline): SGDLS, YYNGEE. Trimming took off 3 bases at V and 1 base at J, with 6 bases between the two ends. CDR3 loop: CASSGQRTDTQYF. The DNA of the CDR3 is TGTGCCAGCAGCGGGCAGCGCACAGATACGCAGTATTTT.

DNA of the CDR3: TGTGCCTGGAGTGTACACTTTTCAAGCTCCTACGAGCAGTACTTC. Its protein product is CAWSVHFSSSYEQYF. This chain links TRBV30 with TRBJ2-7; the D is unclear. The CDR3 contains 15 residues. V lost 0 bases and J 0 bases, leaving 12 bases between the germline ends. CDR1 GTSNPN and CDR2 SVGIG come from the germline V gene (reference sequence).

This chain uses TRBV10-3 with TRBJ2-7; 11 positions match TRBD2. This CDR3 is built from 16 residues. Germline assignment: CDR1 ENHRY and CDR2 SYGVKD. Trimming cost V 6 bases and J 3 bases; bases outside gene matches: 10. CDR3 sequence (DNA): TGTGCCATCAGCGTTACCGGGACTAGCGGCGGCTACGAGCAGTACTTC. This sequence encodes CAISVTGTSGGYEQYF.

The chain uses TRBV7-9 and TRBJ1-3, with 7 bases matching TRBD1. Germline trimming cut 8 bases from V and 0 bases from J; bases unmatched to any gene: 19. This CDR3 region has 19 residues. Germline CDR1 reads SEHNR; CDR2 reads FQNEAQ (reference sequence). CDR3 protein: CASLKTEGRDSNSGNTIYF. The CDR3 bases are TGTGCCAGCCTAAAGACCGAAGGTCGGGACAGCAACTCTGGAAACACCATATATTTT.

The chain couples TRBV4-1 to TRBJ1-4; D may be TRBD1 (6 bases). The V end was cut by 1 base, the J end by 0 bases, with 6 bases between. Germline CDR1 reads MGHRA; CDR2 reads YSYEKL. The CDR3 runs 15 residues. The CDR3 DNA follows: TGCGCCAGCAGCCAAGGGACAGCAACTAATGAAAAACTGTTTTTT. Residues: CASSQGTATNEKLFF.

The chain uses TRBV5-1 and TRBJ2-5; D possibly corresponds to TRBD1 (6 bases). This CDR3 region has 14 residues. The V and J ends lost 4 bases and 2 bases respectively, with 12 bases between them. CDR1 is SGHRS, CDR2 YFSETQ, per germline. The CDR3 region is CASSLTGWQETQYF. CDR3 sequence (DNA): TGCGCCAGCAGCCTCACAGGGTGGCAAGAGACCCAGTACTTC.

This clone was observed once. This CDR3 reads CASSLGNEQFF. CDR3 DNA sequence: TGTGCCAGCAGCTTAGGAAATGAGCAGTTCTTC. This sequence joins TRBV7-6 and TRBJ2-1; D is ambiguous. Per the germline V gene, CDR1 is SGHVS and CDR2 is FNYEAQ. Trimming took 1 base from V and 7 from J, leaving 2 bases between them. This CDR3 is 11 amino acids long.

The rearrangement joins TRBV15 to TRBJ2-5; D is tentatively TRBD1 or TRBD2 (6 bases each). The CDR3 covers 17 residues. Germline V gene lookup returns CDR1 LNHNV and CDR2 YYDKDF (reference sequence). Trimming cost V 1 base and J 5 bases, with 20 bases left between them. The CDR3 reads CATSRALGRGLKETQYF. DNA for the CDR3: TGTGCCACCAGCAGAGCCCTCGGCAGGGGACTGAAGGAGACCCAGTACTTC.

This clone was detected only once. This sequence joins TRBV29-1 and TRBJ1-1; D unclear. The CDR3 loop spans 8 amino acids. From germline, CDR1 is SQVTM and CDR2 ANQGSEA. V gave up 8 bases and J gave up 10 bases, with 8 bases separating them. The CDR3 is CSLPGAFF. The CDR3, as DNA: TGCAGCCTCCCTGGAGCTTTCTTT.

The chain carries TRBV2 and TRBJ2-1, with D possibly being TRBD2 (5 bases). The V end lost 0 bases, the J end lost 10 bases, and 16 bases lay between the germline ends. Germline CDR1 SNHLY, CDR2 FYNNEI. The CDR3 spans 15 residues. The CDR3 coding sequence is TGTGCCAGCAGTGAAGCGCTTCTGAGGGCGAAGGAGCAGTTCTTC. Protein product: CASSEALLRAKEQFF.

CDR3 residues: CASRQAGAGETQYF. The CDR3 region has the DNA TGTGCCAGCAGGCAAGCGGGGGCAGGAGAGACCCAGTACTTC. The chain links TRBV28 to TRBJ2-5; 8 bases are a match to TRBD2. Per the germline V gene, CDR1 is MDHEN and CDR2 is SYDVKM. J lost 4 bases, V lost 6 bases, and 7 bases had no gene match. The CDR3 consists of 14 residues.

The chain joins TRBV27 to TRBJ1-4; TRBD1 matches at 8 bases. With V trimmed by 5 bases and J by 7 bases, 12 bases remained unmatched. The CDR3 covers 16 residues. Germline CDR1 MNHEY, CDR2 SMNVEV (reference sequence). CDR3 sequence: CASSPPQGARGEKLFF. CDR3 bases: TGTGCCAGCAGTCCACCCCAGGGGGCGCGTGGTGAAAAACTGTTTTTT.

The chain recombines TRBV13 with TRBJ2-1; 10 nucleotides align to TRBD2. CDR1 and CDR2 from the germline V gene are PRHDT and FYEKMQ (reference sequence). CDR3 length: 15 residues. J was trimmed by 9 bases and V by 5 bases; bases with no gene match: 10. CDR3 in DNA: TGTGCCAGCAGCCCCGGACTAGCGGAGGGTTTTGAGCAGTTCTTC. This translates into CASSPGLAEGFEQFF.

This chain connects TRBV6-1 to TRBJ2-1; TRBD1 agrees at 9 bases. J gave up 4 bases and V 4 bases, and 8 bases lay outside the gene matches. CDR1 and CDR2 from the germline V gene are MNHNS and SASEGT. The CDR3 length is 16 residues. CDR3 protein: CASSALPGQGYNEQFF. CDR3 nucleotides: TGTGCCAGCAGTGCACTTCCGGGACAGGGTTACAATGAGCAGTTCTTC.

CDR3 in DNA: TGTGCCAGTAGTATACGGAGGGGCTACACCTTC. It is translated as CASSIRRGYTF. This chain links TRBV19 with TRBJ1-2; no reliable D call. V was cut by 2 bases and J by 8 bases, with 6 bases left in between. Germline V gives CDR1 LNHDA, CDR2 SQIVND (reference sequence). The CDR3 loop spans 11 amino acids.

This clone has a handful of counts. The V gene is TRBV9, the J gene TRBJ1-2; 7 bases fit TRBD1. The J segment lost 2 bases and the V segment lost 2 bases, leaving 9 bases of the junction unmatched. CDR1 SGDLS and CDR2 YYNGEE come from the germline V gene. CDR3 length: 16 amino acids. Here the CDR3 DNA reads TGTGCCAGCAGCGTCGGGGAACAGGGGTTGAACTATGGCTACACCTTC. It is translated as CASSVGEQGLNYGYTF.

J is TRBJ2-7 and V is TRBV29-1; D tentatively fits TRBD1 or TRBD2 (6 bases each). From germline, CDR1 is SQVTM and CDR2 ANQGSEA. The CDR3 is made up of 15 amino acids. The V end lost 8 bases, the J end lost 1 base, and 21 bases lay between the germline ends. CDR3 DNA sequence: TGCAGCATTCAACAACGGGGGCAGGTGTCCTACGAGCAGTACTTC. Amino acid sequence: CSIQQRGQVSYEQYF.

This chain links TRBV6-1 with TRBJ2-3; TRBD2 agrees at 13 bases. This CDR3 is 13 amino acids long. V lost 11 bases to trimming and J lost 3 bases; unmatched junction nucleotides: 2. CDR1 is MNHNS and CDR2 is SASEGT in the germline V gene. The CDR3 loop is CAGTSGETDTQYF. CDR3 nucleotides: TGTGCCGGGACTAGCGGGGAAACAGATACGCAGTATTTT.